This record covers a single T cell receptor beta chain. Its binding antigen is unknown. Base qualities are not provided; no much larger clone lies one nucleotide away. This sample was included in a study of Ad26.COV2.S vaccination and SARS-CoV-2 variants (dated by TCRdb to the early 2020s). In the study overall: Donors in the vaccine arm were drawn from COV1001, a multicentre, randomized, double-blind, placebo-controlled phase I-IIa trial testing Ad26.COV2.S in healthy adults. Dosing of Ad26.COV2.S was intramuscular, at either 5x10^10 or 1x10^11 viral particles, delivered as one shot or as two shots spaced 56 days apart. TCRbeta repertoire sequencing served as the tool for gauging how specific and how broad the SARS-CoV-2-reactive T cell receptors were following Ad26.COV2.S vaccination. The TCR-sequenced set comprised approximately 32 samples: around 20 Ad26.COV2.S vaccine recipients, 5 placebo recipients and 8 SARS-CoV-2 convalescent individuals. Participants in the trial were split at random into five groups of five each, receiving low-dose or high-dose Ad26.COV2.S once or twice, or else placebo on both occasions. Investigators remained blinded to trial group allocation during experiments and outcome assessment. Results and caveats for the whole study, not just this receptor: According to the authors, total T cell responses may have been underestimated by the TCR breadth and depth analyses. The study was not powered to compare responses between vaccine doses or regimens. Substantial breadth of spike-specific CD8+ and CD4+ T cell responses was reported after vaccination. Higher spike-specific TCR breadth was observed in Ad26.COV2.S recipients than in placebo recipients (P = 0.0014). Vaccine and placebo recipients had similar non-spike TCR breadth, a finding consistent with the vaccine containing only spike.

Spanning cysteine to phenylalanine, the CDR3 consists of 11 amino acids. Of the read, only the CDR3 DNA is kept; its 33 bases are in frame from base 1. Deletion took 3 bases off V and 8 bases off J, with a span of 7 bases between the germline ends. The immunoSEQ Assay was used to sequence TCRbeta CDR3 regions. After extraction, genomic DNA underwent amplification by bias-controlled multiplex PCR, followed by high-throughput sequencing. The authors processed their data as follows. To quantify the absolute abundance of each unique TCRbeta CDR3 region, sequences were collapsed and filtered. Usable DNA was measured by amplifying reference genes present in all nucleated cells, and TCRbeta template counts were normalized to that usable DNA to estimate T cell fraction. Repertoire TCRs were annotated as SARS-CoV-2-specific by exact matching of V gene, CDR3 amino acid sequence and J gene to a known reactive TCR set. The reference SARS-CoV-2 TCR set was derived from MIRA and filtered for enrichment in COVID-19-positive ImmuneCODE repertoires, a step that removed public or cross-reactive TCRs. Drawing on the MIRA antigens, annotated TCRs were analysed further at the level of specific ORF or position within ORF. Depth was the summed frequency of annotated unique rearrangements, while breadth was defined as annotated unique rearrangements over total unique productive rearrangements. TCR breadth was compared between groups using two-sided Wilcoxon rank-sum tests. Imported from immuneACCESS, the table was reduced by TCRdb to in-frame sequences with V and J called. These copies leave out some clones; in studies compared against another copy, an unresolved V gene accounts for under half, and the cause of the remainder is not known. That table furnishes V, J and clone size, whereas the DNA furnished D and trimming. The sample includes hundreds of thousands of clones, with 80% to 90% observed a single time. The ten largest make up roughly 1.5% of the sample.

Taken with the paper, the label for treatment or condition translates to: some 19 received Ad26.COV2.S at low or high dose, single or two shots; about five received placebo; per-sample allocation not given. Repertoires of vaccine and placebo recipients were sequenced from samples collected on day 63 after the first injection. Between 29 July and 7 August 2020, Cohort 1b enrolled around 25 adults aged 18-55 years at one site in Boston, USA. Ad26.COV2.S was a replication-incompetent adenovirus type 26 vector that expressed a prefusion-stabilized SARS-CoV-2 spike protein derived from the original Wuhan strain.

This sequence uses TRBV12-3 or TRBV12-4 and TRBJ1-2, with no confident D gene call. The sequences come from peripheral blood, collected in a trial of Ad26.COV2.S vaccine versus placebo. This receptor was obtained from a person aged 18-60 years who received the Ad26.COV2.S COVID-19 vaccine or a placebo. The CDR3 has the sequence CASSLAGGYTF. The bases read TGTGCCAGCAGTTTGGCGGGGGGCTACACCTTC.